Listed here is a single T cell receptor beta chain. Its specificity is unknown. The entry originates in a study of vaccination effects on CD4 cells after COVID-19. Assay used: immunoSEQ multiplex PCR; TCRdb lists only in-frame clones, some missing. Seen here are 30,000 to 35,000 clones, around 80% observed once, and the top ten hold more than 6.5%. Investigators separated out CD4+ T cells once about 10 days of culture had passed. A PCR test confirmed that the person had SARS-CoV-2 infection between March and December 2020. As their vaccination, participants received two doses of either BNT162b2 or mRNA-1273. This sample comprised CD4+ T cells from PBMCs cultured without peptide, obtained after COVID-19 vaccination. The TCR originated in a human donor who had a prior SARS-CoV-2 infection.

The CDR3 bases are TGTGCCAGCAGTCTCTACCTCGCCCGGGACAGGGCCTACGAGCAGTACTTC. Translated, it gives CASSLYLARDRAYEQYF. The J gene is TRBJ2-7, the V gene TRBV6-6; 9 nucleotides match TRBD1. CDR3 length equals 17 residues. Germline-derived CDR1 and CDR2 are MNHNY and SVGAGI (reference sequence). The junction had 13 bases not matched to a gene; V was cut back by 5 bases and J by 2 bases.